This T cell receptor beta chain stems from a study of T-cell reconstitution after alpha-beta-depleted transplantation in children. A note on this clonotype: Its specificity is not known.

The CDR3 is made up of 13 amino acids. Trimming shortened V by 5 bases and J by 8 bases, and 13 bases separated the two germline ends. Study-level results: After transplant, high TCRbeta diversity at day 60 in some patients arose from surviving recipient T cells and thymic progenitors.

Unique molecular identifiers were incorporated when the TCRbeta library was constructed. TCRdb itself ran the PCR reads through MiXCR, one entry per CDR3 protein. The data show some 600,000 distinct CDR3 sequences, with 10% to 15% seen just once and about 2.2% held by the top ten. This receptor was taken from a male patient younger than 18 who had a stem cell transplant for acute myeloid leukemia, so the T cells may come from the graft donor. V usage is TRBV12-3 or TRBV12-4 and J usage is TRBJ2-1; D remains ambiguous. The material sequenced was PBMCs, mostly from graft donor cells, taken 360 days after TCRalphabeta/CD19-depleted stem cell transplant. The CDR3 nucleotides are TGTGCCAGCAGTCCACAAAGGGTATATGAGCAGTTCTTC. The encoded protein is CASSPQRVYEQFF.